The T cell receptor beta chain under discussion was sequenced for a study of blood T cell repertoires in COVID-19. Sequencing was performed with immunoSEQ multiplex PCR; in TCRdb, only in-frame clones are kept and a portion is missing. The sample consists of around 190,000 clones, under 85% of them appearing once. A Seattle source enrolled patients during active infection and followed them longitudinally. Germline CDR1 reads SGHRS; CDR2 reads YFSETQ. CDR3 length: 14 residues. V lost 7 bases and J lost 7; bases outside the gene matches: 11. The sample was peripheral blood. This receptor was taken from a woman aged 70-85 years with COVID-19, enrolled during active disease. This sequence joins TRBV5-1 and TRBJ2-1; TRBD2 aligns across 7 bases. CDR3 coding DNA: TGCGCCAGCGGACCGACTAGCAAGCCGAATGAGCAGTTCTTC. This sequence encodes CASGPTSKPNEQFF.